One and the same sample provided the 20 T cell receptor beta chains below, sequenced in a study of shared clonotypes between healthy human individuals (dated by TCRdb to between 2020 and 2021). The library relied on the immunoSEQ multiplex PCR assay. This immuneACCESS table, as held by TCRdb, lists in-frame sequences with V and J called but not all clones. Of the missing ones, under half trace to an unresolved V gene in checked studies; the others have no known cause. The sample table records over 850,000 clones; around 78% of these occur just once. The ten largest clonotypes hold 0.4% to 0.55% of the sample. Material for sequencing was memory CD4+ T cells from PBMCs. What this sample's cell subset or site label stands for: CD45RA-negative fraction. These receptors all stem from a man between 18 and 29 years old in good health. Some clones in this sample may be carry-over from other donors' samples.

This chain links TRBV18 with TRBJ2-7; 11 bases are shared with TRBD1. Trimming cost V 6 bases and J 4 bases; bases outside gene matches: 8. The germline V gene has CDR1 KGHSH and CDR2 LQKENI. The CDR3 loop spans 15 amino acids. In DNA form, the CDR3 reads TGTGCCAGCTCCCGGACCGGGACAGGGGGGTACGAGCAGTACTTC. Residues: CASSRTGTGGYEQYF.

The V call is TRBV4-3, the J call TRBJ2-7; 7 bases align to TRBD1. Germline V gene data show CDR1 as LGHNA and CDR2 as YSLEER. J lost 2 bases, V lost 2 bases, and 6 bases had no gene match. This CDR3 region has 15 residues. CDR3 in amino acids: CASSQMTGQTYEQYF. CDR3 in DNA: TGCGCCAGCAGCCAAATGACAGGGCAGACCTACGAGCAGTACTTC.

The genes are TRBV21-1 and TRBJ2-1; the D call in the table, TRBD1, was not verified against the DNA. TRBV21-1 is flagged as a pseudogene. The CDR3 is 16 residues long. CDR3 DNA sequence: TGTGCCAGCAGCAATTTAGAGGAGAATCAGGGCAATGAGCAGTTCTTC. Amino acids: CASSNLEENQGNEQFF.

V gene TRBV5-1 combines with J gene TRBJ1-2; D gene uncertain. Trimming stripped 9 bases from V and 2 bases from J, with 14 bases between. CDR1 is SGHRS, CDR2 YFSETQ, per germline. The CDR3 covers 13 residues. CDR3 sequence: CATKVGLNYGYTF. CDR3 DNA sequence: TGCGCCACCAAAGTGGGGTTGAACTATGGCTACACCTTC.

This clone showed up just once. This sequence joins TRBV5-1 and TRBJ2-5, with 10 bases matching TRBD2. Losses at the gene ends were 4 bases for V and 5 bases for J; bases not matched to a gene: 8. The CDR3 covers 15 residues. The germline V gene encodes CDR1 SGHRS and CDR2 YFSETQ. The CDR3, as DNA: TGCGCCAGCAGCCCAGCGGGAGGGAAGCGGGAGACCCAGTACTTC. This gives the protein CASSPAGGKRETQYF.

CDR3 sequence (DNA): TGTGCCAGCAGCCCTCGACCCTTGGGACAGCACTATAATTCACCCCTCCACTTT. This gives the protein CASSPRPLGQHYNSPLHF. The rearrangement links TRBV7-8 to TRBJ1-6, with 7 nucleotides matching TRBD1. The CDR3 is 18 amino acids. CDR1 is SGHVS, CDR2 FQNEAQ, per germline. V trimming: 5 bases; J trimming: 3 bases; junction bases outside the gene matches: 13.

The chain carries TRBV7-8 and TRBJ2-5, with TRBD1 matching over 7 bases. The CDR3 contains 12 residues. Per germline, CDR1 SGHVS and CDR2 FQNEAQ. With V trimmed by 4 bases and J by 10 bases, 6 bases remained unmatched. CDR3 protein: CASSSNTGVQYF. The CDR3, as DNA: TGTGCCAGCAGCTCAAATACAGGGGTCCAGTACTTC.

The chain combines TRBV7-2 with TRBJ1-2, with 9 bases lining up with TRBD1. The CDR3 consists of 17 residues. Germline assignment: CDR1 SGHTA and CDR2 FQGNSA. V was pared by 5 bases and J by 5 bases, with 15 bases of the junction left unmatched. The CDR3 region has the DNA TGTGCCAGCAGCGACCCGGGACAGGGCCCTCTGGGGTATGGCTACACCTTC. It yields the protein CASSDPGQGPLGYGYTF.

This clone was recorded a few times. V and J are TRBV13 and TRBJ2-7, with 8 nucleotides matching TRBD1. V was clipped by 5 bases and J by 5 bases; unmatched bases: 5. The germline CDR1 and CDR2 sequences are PRHDT and FYEKMQ (reference sequence). CDR3 length: 13 amino acids. CDR3 residues: CASSKGQVDEQYF. CDR3 nucleotides: TGTGCCAGCAGCAAGGGACAGGTCGACGAGCAGTACTTC.

The rearrangement uses TRBV7-3 and TRBJ2-1; D unresolved. Germline V lookup: CDR1 SGHTA, CDR2 FQGTGA. This CDR3 has 13 amino acids. Trimming removed 5 bases from V and 5 bases from J, with 10 bases in between. The CDR3 DNA reads as TGTGCCAGCAGCATAGGACCTAACAATGAGCAGTTCTTC. Encoded protein: CASSIGPNNEQFF.

This clone has a handful of counts. The gene calls are TRBV7-2 and TRBJ2-1, with 7 bases matching TRBD2. This CDR3 is built from 15 residues. The ends lost 1 base at V and 9 bases at J; junction bases unmatched: 9. In germline, CDR1 is SGHTA, CDR2 FQGNSA. For the CDR3, the DNA is TGTGCCAGCAGCTTAGGGCTAGCGGCAACGGGTGAGCAGTTCTTC. Translating gives CASSLGLAATGEQFF. The whole variable domain, remainder taken from reference TRBV7-2 and TRBJ2-1, is GAGVSQSPSNKVTEKGKDVELRCDPISGHTALYWYRQSLGQGLEFLIYFQGNSAPDKSGLPSDRFSAERTGGSVSTLTIQRTQQEDSAVYLCASSLGLAATGEQFFGPGTRLTVL.

The chain employs TRBV6-6 and TRBJ1-5; the D is unclear. Trimming stripped 4 bases from V and 8 bases from J, with 9 bases between. The CDR3 is 12 amino acids. Germline CDR1 is MNHNY and CDR2 is SVGAGI (reference sequence). CDR3 sequence (DNA): TGTGCCAGCAGTTTGCAGAGGGAGCCCCAGCATTTT. Protein: CASSLQREPQHF.

To note about this clone: One base separates it from a far larger clone, so it is likely a read error. This rearrangement joins TRBV11-3 to TRBJ1-1; D might be TRBD1 (5 bases). The ends were cut back, 5 bases at V and 8 bases at J, with 15 bases in the middle. CDR1 and CDR2 (germline): SGHNT, YENEEA. There are 13 residues in the CDR3. CDR3 region: CASSPMAGTEAFF. CDR3 nucleotides: TGTGCCAGCAGCCCCATGGCGGGGACGGAAGCTTTCTTT.

This clone was seen only a few times. The genes are TRBV29-1 and TRBJ1-2, with a tentative D call TRBD1 (6 bases). This CDR3 spans 12 amino acids. V shed 3 bases and J shed 6 bases, with 11 bases lying between them. Germline lookup yields CDR1 SQVTM and CDR2 ANQGSEA. The chain's CDR3 is CSVDSRGHGYTF. CDR3 bases: TGCAGCGTTGACAGCCGGGGGCATGGCTACACCTTC.

Here the CDR3 DNA reads TGCGCCAGCAGTTCGACTAGCGGGAGTATAGAGACCCAGTACTTC. Its protein product is CASSSTSGSIETQYF. V usage is TRBV5-1 and J usage is TRBJ2-5, with TRBD2 matching 12 bases. This CDR3 is 15 amino acids long. The germline V gene encodes CDR1 SGHRS and CDR2 YFSETQ. After removal of 5 bases from V and 4 bases from J, the junction contained 6 bases not matched to a gene.

The chain links TRBV7-8 to TRBJ1-4; D perhaps matches TRBD1 (5 bases). This CDR3 spans 14 amino acids. CDR1 SGHVS and CDR2 FQNEAQ come from the germline V gene. V was clipped by 3 bases and J by 4 bases, with 9 bases between them. The CDR3 region has the DNA TGTGCCAGCAGCTTCGGAAGGGGTAATGAAAAACTGTTTTTT. This translates into CASSFGRGNEKLFF.

The genes are TRBV30 and TRBJ1-2, with unresolved D. CDR1 is GTSNPN, CDR2 SVGIG, per germline (reference sequence). V gave up 1 base and J gave up 7 bases, with 16 bases separating them. The CDR3 runs 14 residues. CDR3 coding DNA: TGTGCCTGGAGTGGATGGGTGTCCGCGCTTGGCTACACCTTC. This gives the protein CAWSGWVSALGYTF.

CDR3 amino acids: CASSAGLAGAGQETQYF. Here the CDR3 DNA reads TGTGCCAGCAGCGCGGGGCTAGCGGGAGCGGGGCAAGAGACCCAGTACTTC. V and J are TRBV9 and TRBJ2-5; 10 bases are a match to TRBD2. V shed 3 bases and J 2 bases; nucleotides not matched to a gene: 10. This CDR3 is 17 amino acids long. CDR1 and CDR2 (germline): SGDLS, YYNGEE. Based on the CDR3 plus reference TRBV9 and TRBJ2-5, the full variable domain is DSGVTQTPKHLITATGQRVTLRCSPRSGDLSVYWYQQSLDQGLQFLIQYYNGEERAKGNILERFSAQQFPDLHSELNLSSLELGDSALYFCASSAGLAGAGQETQYFGPGTRLLVL.

This clone was recorded once. The rearrangement uses TRBV6-5 and TRBJ1-3; tentative D call: TRBD1 (5 bases). CDR1 MNHEY and CDR2 SVGAGI come from the germline V gene. CDR3 length equals 15 residues. The V end was cut by 0 bases, the J end by 2 bases, with 8 bases between. CDR3 protein: CASSYSLGPGNTIYF. CDR3 DNA sequence: TGTGCCAGCAGTTACTCGCTGGGACCTGGAAACACCATATATTTT.

This chain joins TRBV11-2 and TRBJ2-1; no clear D. CDR1 and CDR2 (germline): SGHAT, FQNNGV. The ends were cut back, 1 base at V and 1 base at J, with 8 bases in the middle. The CDR3 loop spans 15 amino acids. As DNA, the CDR3 is TGTGCCAGCAGCTTAGTACTGGTTTCCTACAATGAGCAGTTCTTC. Its protein is CASSLVLVSYNEQFF.